This is a list of T cell receptor beta chains from one sample in a study of early T cells in non-severe SARS-CoV-2 infection. TCRdb ran MiXCR on the 5' RACE reads and lists one entry per CDR3 protein. The table includes fewer than 85,000 distinct CDR3 sequences, less than 15% detected once. The sample was whole blood. These receptors all stem from an adult who was a healthcare worker with PCR-confirmed SARS-CoV-2 infection or an uninfected control (not recorded which). The CDR3 runs from the conserved cysteine through the conserved F or W. Each record gives: D gene, V gene, clone size, J gene, CDR3 DNA, CDR3 protein. D genes are given only for firm matches. Size values are once, few and many counts, or a class for expanded clones, and some rows have none.

.	TRBV29-1	few	TRBJ2-1	TGCAGCGTGCAAGGGGGAGAGGACAATGAGCAGTTCTTC	CSVQGGEDNEQFF
TRBD1	TRBV7-9	few	TRBJ1-6	TGTGCCAGCAGCTCGGACAGGGGTATTGGACCTAGTTCACCCCTCCACTTT	CASSSDRGIGPSSPLHF
TRBD1	TRBV10-3	many	TRBJ1-6	TGTGCCACCCAGGGGGCAGGGGTTGGAAATTCACCCCTCCACTTT	CATQGAGVGNSPLHF
.	TRBV20-1	.	TRBJ1-6	TGCAGTGCTAGAGATGTCCCAGCCTCCTATAATTCACCCCTCCACTTT	CSARDVPASYNSPLHF
.	TRBV20-1	few	TRBJ2-1	TGCAGTGCTCAGATCAATGAGCAGTTCTTC	CSAQINEQFF
.	TRBV7-9	few	TRBJ1-6	TGTGCCAGCAGCCCGCCGGACAGTTTTCTCCACTTT	CASSPPDSFLHF
TRBD2	TRBV2	.	TRBJ2-7	TGTGCCAGCAGTGAAGATGGGCTAGCAGCGGGAGGCGAGCAGTACTTC	CASSEDGLAAGGEQYF
.	TRBV7-3	many	TRBJ2-6	TGTGCCAGCAGACCTGGGACTGGGGCCAACGTCCTGACTTTC	CASRPGTGANVLTF
TRBD2	TRBV27	many	TRBJ2-6	TGTGCCAGCAGTCCACAGGGACTAGCGGGGAGTGGGGCCAACGTCCTGACTTTC	CASSPQGLAGSGANVLTF
.	TRBV7-9	few	TRBJ2-1	TGTGCCAGCAGCTTCCCCCAAGGAATCGTGTTCTTC	CASSFPQGIVFF
.	TRBV6-6	.	TRBJ1-1	TGTGCCAGCAGTTATCCGTCCGGGACACCGGCCGGGAACACTGAAGCTTTCTTT	CASSYPSGTPAGNTEAFF
TRBD1	TRBV2	many	TRBJ1-5	TGTGCCAGCAGTGAACAGGGGGCGGATCAGCCCCAGCATTTT	CASSEQGADQPQHF
.	TRBV18	once	TRBJ2-2	TGTGCCAGCTCACCTGCCGGCAGGAACACCGGGGAGCTGTTTTTT	CASSPAGRNTGELFF
TRBD1	TRBV6-1	.	TRBJ2-7	TGTGCCAGCCGGGACAGGGGATTCTACGAGCAGTACTTC	CASRDRGFYEQYF
TRBD1	TRBV29-1	.	TRBJ2-3	TGCAGCGCTGGGGGACAGGGAGGTGTCACAGATACGCAGTATTTT	CSAGGQGGVTDTQYF
TRBD2	TRBV7-2	.	TRBJ2-5	TGTGCCAGCAGCTCCACCCTGACTAGCGGAGAGACCCAGTACTTC	CASSSTLTSGETQYF
.	TRBV9	.	TRBJ1-2	TGTGCCAGCAGCGTAGGTAGTGGCTATGGCTACACCTTC	CASSVGSGYGYTF
TRBD2	TRBV9	.	TRBJ2-2	TGTGCCAGCAGCGTAGAGAGCGGGGGACCCGGGGAGCTGTTTTTT	CASSVESGGPGELFF
.	TRBV29-1	.	TRBJ1-5	TGCAGCGTTGAAGAGACAGAGAATCAGCCCCAGCATTTT	CSVEETENQPQHF
.	TRBV6-1	.	TRBJ2-7	TGTGCCAGCAGTGAGACTCGGCAGTACTTC	CASSETRQYF
TRBD1	TRBV7-9	.	TRBJ2-7	TGTGCCAGCAGCAGAATTCGGACAGGGTATCACGAGCAGTACTTC	CASSRIRTGYHEQYF
.	TRBV12-3/TRBV12-4	many	TRBJ1-5	TGTGCCAGCAGTGACTGGGGGTCGGAACAGCCCCAGCATTTT	CASSDWGSEQPQHF
TRBD1	TRBV4-2	few	TRBJ2-7	TGTGCCAGCAGCCAGGGGGACAGGGGCTACGAGCAGTACTTC	CASSQGDRGYEQYF
TRBD1	TRBV5-5	few	TRBJ1-6	TGTGCCAGCAGCGGAGGGACAGGGGGAGTGCATTCACCCCTCCACTTT	CASSGGTGGVHSPLHF
.	TRBV19	.	TRBJ1-4	TGTGCCAGTAGTATAGTAGCGGGGGTGAACGAAAAACTGTTTTTT	CASSIVAGVNEKLFF
.	TRBV20-1	.	TRBJ1-1	TGCAGTGCGGTGTGGGGAGGGGACACTGAAGCTTTCTTT	CSAVWGGDTEAFF
.	TRBV9	.	TRBJ2-3	TGTGCCAGCAGTGATAGTATTGGAGATACGCAGTATTTT	CASSDSIGDTQYF
.	TRBV3-1	.	TRBJ2-3	TGTGCCAGCAGCCAATGGTCAAGCACAGATACGCAGTATTTT	CASSQWSSTDTQYF